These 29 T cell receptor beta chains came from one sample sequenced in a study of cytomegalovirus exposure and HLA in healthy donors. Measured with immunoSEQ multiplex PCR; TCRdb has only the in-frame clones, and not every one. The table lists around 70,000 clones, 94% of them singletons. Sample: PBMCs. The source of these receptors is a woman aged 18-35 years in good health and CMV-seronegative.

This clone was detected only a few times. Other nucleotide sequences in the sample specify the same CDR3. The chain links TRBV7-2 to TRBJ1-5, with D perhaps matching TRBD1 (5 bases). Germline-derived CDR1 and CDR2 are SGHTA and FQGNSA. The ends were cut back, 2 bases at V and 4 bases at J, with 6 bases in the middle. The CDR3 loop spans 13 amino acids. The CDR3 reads CASSLRGNQPQHF. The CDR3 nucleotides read TGTGCCAGCAGCTTACGGGGGAATCAGCCCCAGCATTTT.

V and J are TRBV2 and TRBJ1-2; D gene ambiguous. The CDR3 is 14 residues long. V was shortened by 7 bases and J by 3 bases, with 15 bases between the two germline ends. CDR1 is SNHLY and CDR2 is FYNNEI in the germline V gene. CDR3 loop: CASNRRGEDYGYTF. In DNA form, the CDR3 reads TGTGCCAGCAATCGTCGGGGTGAGGACTATGGCTACACCTTC.

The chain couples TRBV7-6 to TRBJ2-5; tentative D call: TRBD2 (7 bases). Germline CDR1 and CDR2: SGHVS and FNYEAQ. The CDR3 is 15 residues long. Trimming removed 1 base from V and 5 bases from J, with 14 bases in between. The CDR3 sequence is CASSLVGGAGETQYF. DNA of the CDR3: TGTGCCAGCAGCTTAGTGGGGGGGGCGGGGGAGACCCAGTACTTC.

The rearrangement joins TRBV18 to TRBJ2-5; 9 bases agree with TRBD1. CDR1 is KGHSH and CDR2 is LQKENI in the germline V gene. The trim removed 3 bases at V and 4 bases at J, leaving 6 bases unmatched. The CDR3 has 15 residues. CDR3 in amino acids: CASSPLPGQGETQYF. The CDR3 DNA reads TGTGCCAGCTCACCCCTCCCGGGACAGGGAGAGACCCAGTACTTC.

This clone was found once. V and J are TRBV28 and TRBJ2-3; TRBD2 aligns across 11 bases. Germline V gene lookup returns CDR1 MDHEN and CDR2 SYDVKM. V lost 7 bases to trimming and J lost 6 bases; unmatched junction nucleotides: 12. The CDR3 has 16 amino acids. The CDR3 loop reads CASTPLLAGVLDTQYF. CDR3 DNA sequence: TGTGCCAGCACCCCCTTACTAGCGGGGGTGTTGGATACGCAGTATTTT.

This chain's CDR3 is CASSSGPNTGELFF. For the CDR3, the DNA is TGTGCCAGTAGTTCAGGGCCGAACACCGGGGAGCTGTTTTTT. The V call is TRBV19, the J call TRBJ2-2, with a tentative D call TRBD1 (5 bases). The CDR3 consists of 14 residues. V lost 5 bases and J lost 0, with 7 bases in between. Germline V gene lookup returns CDR1 LNHDA and CDR2 SQIVND (reference sequence).

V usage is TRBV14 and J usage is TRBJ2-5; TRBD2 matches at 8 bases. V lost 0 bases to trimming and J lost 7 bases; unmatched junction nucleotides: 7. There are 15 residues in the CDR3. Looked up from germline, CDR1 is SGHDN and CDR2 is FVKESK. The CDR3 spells CASSQDLGGGRTQYF. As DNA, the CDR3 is TGTGCCAGCAGCCAAGATTTAGGCGGGGGGAGGACCCAGTACTTC.

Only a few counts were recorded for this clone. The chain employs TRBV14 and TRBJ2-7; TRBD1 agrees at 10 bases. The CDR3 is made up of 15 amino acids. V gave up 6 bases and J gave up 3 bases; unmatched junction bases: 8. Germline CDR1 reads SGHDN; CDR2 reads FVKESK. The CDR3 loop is CASSRPGQGLYEQYF. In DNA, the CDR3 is TGTGCCAGCAGTCGACCGGGACAGGGGCTCTACGAGCAGTACTTC.

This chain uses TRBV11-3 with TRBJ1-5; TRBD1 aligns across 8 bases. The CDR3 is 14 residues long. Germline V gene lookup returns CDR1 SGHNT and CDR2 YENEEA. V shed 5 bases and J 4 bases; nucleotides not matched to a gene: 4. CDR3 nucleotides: TGTGCCAGCAGCCTTGACAGGGGAAATCAGCCCCAGCATTTT. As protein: CASSLDRGNQPQHF.

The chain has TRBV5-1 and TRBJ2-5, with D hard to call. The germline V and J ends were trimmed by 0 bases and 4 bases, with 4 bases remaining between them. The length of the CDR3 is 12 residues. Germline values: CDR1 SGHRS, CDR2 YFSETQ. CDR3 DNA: TGCGCCAGCAGCTTGGCCGGAGAGACCCAGTACTTC. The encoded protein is CASSLAGETQYF. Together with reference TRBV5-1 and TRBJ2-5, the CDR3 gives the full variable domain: KAGVTQTPRYLIKTRGQQVTLSCSPISGHRSVSWYQQTPGQGLQFLFEYFSETQRNKGNFPGRFSGRQFSNSRSEMNVSTLELGDSALYLCASSLAGETQYFGPGTRLLVL.

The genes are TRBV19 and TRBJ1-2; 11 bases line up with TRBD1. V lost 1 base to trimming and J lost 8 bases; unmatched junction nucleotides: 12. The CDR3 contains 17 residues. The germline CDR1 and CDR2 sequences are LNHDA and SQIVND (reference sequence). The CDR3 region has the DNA TGTGCCAGTAGTATAGTTGGGACAGGGGGACGCTACGGAGGCTACACCTTC. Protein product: CASSIVGTGGRYGGYTF. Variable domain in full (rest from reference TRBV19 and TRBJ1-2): DGGITQSPKYLFRKEGQNVTLSCEQNLNHDAMYWYRQDPGQGLRLIYYSQIVNDFQKGDIAEGYSVSREKKESFPLTVTSAQKNPTAFYLCASSIVGTGGRYGGYTFGSGTRLTVV.

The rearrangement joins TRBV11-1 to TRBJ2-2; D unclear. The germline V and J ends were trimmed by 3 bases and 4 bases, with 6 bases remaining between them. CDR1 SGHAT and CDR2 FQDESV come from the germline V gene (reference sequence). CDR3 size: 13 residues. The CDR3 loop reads CASSFRGTGELFF. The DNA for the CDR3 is TGTGCCAGCAGCTTCCGCGGCACCGGGGAGCTGTTTTTT.

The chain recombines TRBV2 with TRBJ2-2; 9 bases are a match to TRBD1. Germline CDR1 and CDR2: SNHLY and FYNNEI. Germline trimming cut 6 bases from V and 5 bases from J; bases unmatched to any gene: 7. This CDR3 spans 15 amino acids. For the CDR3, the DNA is TGTGCCAGCAGCCTACAGGGGGCAGAGACCGGGGAGCTGTTTTTT. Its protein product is CASSLQGAETGELFF. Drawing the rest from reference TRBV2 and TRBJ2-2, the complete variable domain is EPEVTQTPSHQVTQMGQEVILRCVPISNHLYFYWYRQILGQKVEFLVSFYNNEISEKSEIFDDQFSVERPDGSNFTLKIRSTKLEDSAMYFCASSLQGAETGELFFGEGSRLTVL.

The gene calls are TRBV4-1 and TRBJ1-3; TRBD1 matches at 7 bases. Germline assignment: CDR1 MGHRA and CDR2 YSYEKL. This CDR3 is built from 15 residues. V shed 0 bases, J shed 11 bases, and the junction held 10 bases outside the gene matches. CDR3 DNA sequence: TGCGCCAGCAGCCAAGATTCGACAGGGTTAAGACCCATATATTTT. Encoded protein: CASSQDSTGLRPIYF.

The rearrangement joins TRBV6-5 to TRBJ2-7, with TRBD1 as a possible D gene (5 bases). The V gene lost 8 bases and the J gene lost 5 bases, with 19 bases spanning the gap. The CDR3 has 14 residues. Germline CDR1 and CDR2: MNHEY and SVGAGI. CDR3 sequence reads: CASRSGGRAHEQYF. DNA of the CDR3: TGTGCCAGCCGCTCCGGTGGCAGGGCTCACGAGCAGTACTTC.

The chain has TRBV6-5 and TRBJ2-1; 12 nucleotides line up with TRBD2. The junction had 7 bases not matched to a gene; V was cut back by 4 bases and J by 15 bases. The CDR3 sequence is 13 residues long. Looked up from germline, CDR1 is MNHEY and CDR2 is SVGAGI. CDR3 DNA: TGTGCCAGCAGTTTCGGACTAGCGGGGAAGTGGTTCTTC. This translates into CASSFGLAGKWFF.

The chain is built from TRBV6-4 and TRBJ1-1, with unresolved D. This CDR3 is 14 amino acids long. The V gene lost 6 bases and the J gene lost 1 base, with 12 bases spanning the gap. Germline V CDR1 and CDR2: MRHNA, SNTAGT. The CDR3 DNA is TGTGCCAGCAGCCACAGTAGCGGGAACACTGAAGCTTTCTTT. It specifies CASSHSSGNTEAFF.

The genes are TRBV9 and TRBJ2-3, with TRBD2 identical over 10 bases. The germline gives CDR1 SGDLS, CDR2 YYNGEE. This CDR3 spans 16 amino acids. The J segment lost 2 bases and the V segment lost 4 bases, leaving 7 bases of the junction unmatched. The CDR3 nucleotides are TGTGCCAGCAGCCTCCGAGCGGGGGGGTACACAGATACGCAGTATTTT. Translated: CASSLRAGGYTDTQYF. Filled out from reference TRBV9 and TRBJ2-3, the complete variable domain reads DSGVTQTPKHLITATGQRVTLRCSPRSGDLSVYWYQQSLDQGLQFLIQYYNGEERAKGNILERFSAQQFPDLHSELNLSSLELGDSALYFCASSLRAGGYTDTQYFGPGTRLTVL.

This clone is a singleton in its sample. Here the CDR3 DNA reads TGTGCCAGCAGTTTACGGTTTACGGATACGCAGTATTTT. This sequence encodes CASSLRFTDTQYF. The chain joins TRBV28 to TRBJ2-3; D unresolved. Per germline, CDR1 MDHEN and CDR2 SYDVKM. Between the trimmed V and J ends, which lost 2 bases and 6 bases, there was a span of 9 bases. The CDR3 covers 13 residues.

Here the CDR3 reads CASSSEGTENTEAFF. CDR3 coding DNA: TGTGCCAGCAGCAGTGAGGGGACAGAGAACACTGAAGCTTTCTTT. This chain connects TRBV2 to TRBJ1-1; 7 positions match TRBD1. The CDR3 is made up of 15 amino acids. With V trimmed by 6 bases and J by 1 base, 8 bases remained unmatched. Per the germline V gene, CDR1 is SNHLY and CDR2 is FYNNEI.

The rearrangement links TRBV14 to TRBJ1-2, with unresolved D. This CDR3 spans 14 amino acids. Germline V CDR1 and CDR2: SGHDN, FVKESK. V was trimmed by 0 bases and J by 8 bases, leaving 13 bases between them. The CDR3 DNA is TGTGCCAGCAGCCAAGAGTCGGGAGGGCGCGGCTACACCTTC. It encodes CASSQESGGRGYTF.

The CDR3 region has the DNA TGTGCCAGTCAGGGACTAGCGGGGGGTTCGGGGTTTTACAATGAGCAGTTCTTC. Amino acid sequence: CASQGLAGGSGFYNEQFF. This chain links TRBV19 with TRBJ2-1, with 15 bases that match TRBD2. This CDR3 comprises 18 residues. The V segment lost 8 bases and the J segment 4 bases; nucleotides outside the gene matches: 12. Germline assignment: CDR1 LNHDA and CDR2 SQIVND (reference sequence).

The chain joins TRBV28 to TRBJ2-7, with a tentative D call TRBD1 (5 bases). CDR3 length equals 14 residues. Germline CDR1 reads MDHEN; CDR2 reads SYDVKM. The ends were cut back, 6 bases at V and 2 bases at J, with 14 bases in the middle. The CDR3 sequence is CASSALQEAYEQYF. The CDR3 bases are TGTGCCAGCAGCGCGCTACAGGAAGCCTACGAGCAGTACTTC.

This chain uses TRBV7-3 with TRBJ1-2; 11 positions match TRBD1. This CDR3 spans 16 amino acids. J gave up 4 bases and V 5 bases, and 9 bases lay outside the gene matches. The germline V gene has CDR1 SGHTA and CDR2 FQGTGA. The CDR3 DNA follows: TGTGCCAGCAGCCCCCAGGGACAGGGGGTTACCTATGGCTACACCTTC. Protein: CASSPQGQGVTYGYTF.

CDR3 bases: TGTGCCAGCTCACCTTCCAGGGGACCCTCACTTCTCAACTATGGCTACACCTTC. Translation: CASSPSRGPSLLNYGYTF. The J gene is TRBJ1-2, the V gene TRBV18, with D maybe TRBD1 (6 bases). The germline gives CDR1 KGHSH, CDR2 LQKENI. CDR3 length: 18 amino acids. The germline V and J ends were trimmed by 3 bases and 2 bases, with 22 bases remaining between them.

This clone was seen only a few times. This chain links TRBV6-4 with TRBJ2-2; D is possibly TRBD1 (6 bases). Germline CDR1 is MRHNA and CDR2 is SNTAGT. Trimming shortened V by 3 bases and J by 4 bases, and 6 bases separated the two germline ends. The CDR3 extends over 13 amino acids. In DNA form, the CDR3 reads TGTGCCAGCAGTGAACAGGGCACCGGGGAGCTGTTTTTT. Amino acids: CASSEQGTGELFF.

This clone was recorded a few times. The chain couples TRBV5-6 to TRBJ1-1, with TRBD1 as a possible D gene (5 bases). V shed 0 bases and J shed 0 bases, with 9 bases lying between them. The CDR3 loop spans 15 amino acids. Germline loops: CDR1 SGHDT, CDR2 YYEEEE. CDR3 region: CASSLGGTVNTEAFF. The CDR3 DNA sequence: TGTGCCAGCAGCTTGGGCGGGACGGTGAACACTGAAGCTTTCTTT.

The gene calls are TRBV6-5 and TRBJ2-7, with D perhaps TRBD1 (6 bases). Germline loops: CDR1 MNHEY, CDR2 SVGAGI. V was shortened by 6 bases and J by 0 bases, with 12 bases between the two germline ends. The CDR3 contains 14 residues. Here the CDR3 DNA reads TGTGCCAGCAGATCCACAGGGAGCTCCTACGAGCAGTACTTC. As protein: CASRSTGSSYEQYF.

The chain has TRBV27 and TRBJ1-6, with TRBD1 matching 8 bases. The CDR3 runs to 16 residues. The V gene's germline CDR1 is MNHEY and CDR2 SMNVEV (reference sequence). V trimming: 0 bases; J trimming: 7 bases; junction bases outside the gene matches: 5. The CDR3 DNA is TGTGCCAGCAGTTTATCGAAACGACAGGGGAATTCACCCCTCCACTTT. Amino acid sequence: CASSLSKRQGNSPLHF.